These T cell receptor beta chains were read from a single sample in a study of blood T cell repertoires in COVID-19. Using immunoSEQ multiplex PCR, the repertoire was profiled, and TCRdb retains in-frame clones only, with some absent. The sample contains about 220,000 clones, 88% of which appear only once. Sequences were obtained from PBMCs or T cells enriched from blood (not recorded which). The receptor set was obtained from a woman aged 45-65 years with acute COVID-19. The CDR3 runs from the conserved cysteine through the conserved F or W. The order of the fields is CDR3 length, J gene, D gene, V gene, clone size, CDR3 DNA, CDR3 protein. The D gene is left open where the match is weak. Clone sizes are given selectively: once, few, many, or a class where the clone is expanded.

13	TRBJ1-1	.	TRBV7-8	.	TGTGCCAGCAGCTTAGAGGGGGGGGCGCGAGCTTTCTTT	CASSLEGGARAFF
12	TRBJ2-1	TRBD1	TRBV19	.	TGTGCCAGTGGGGACAGGGGGAATGAGCAGTTCTTC	CASGDRGNEQFF
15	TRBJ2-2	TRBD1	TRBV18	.	TGTGCCAGCTCACCACAGGGGGCGGACACCGGGGAGCTGTTTTTT	CASSPQGADTGELFF
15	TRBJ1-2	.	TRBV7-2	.	TGTGCCAGCAGCTTAGGTCCAGGGTTGGGCTATGGCTACACCTTC	CASSLGPGLGYGYTF
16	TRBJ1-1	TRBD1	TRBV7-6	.	TGTGCCAGCAGCTTAGCGCCGGGACAGCTGAACACTGAAGCTTTCTTT	CASSLAPGQLNTEAFF
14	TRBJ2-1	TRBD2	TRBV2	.	TGTGCCAGCACTCGGACTAGCGCGAACAATGAGCAGTTCTTC	CASTRTSANNEQFF
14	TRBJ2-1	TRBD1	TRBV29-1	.	TGCAGCGTCCGAGTGGGGGACAGCTACAATGAGCAGTTCTTC	CSVRVGDSYNEQFF
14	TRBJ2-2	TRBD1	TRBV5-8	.	TGTGCCAGTGACAGGGGTCTTAACACCGGGGAGCTGTTTTTT	CASDRGLNTGELFF
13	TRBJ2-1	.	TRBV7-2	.	TGTGCCAGCAGCTTTGGAGCCTACAATGAGCAGTTCTTC	CASSFGAYNEQFF
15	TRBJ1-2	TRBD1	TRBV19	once	TGTGCCAGTACCAAACTCGACAGGGAAACATATGGCTACACCTTC	CASTKLDRETYGYTF
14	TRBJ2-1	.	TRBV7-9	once	TGTGCCAGCAGCTTACAGACATTGCTACAGGAGCAGTTCTTC	CASSLQTLLQEQFF
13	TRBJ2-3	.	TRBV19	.	TGTGCCAGCGGGATTTACAACACAGATACGCAGTATTTT	CASGIYNTDTQYF
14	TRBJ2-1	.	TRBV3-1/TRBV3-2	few	TGTGCCAGCAGCCAGTCCTTAGCGTCGAATGAGCAGTTCTTC	CASSQSLASNEQFF
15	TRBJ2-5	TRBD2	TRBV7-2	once	TGTGCCAGCAGCTTAACTAGCGGGAGCCGAGAGACCCAGTACTTC	CASSLTSGSRETQYF
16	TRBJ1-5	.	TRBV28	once	TGTGCCAGCAGTTTTACATGGCAGGGCGGCAATCAGCCCCAGCATTTT	CASSFTWQGGNQPQHF
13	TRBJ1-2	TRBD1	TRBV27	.	TGTGCCAGCAGTTTCAAGGGGGCTGATGGCTACACCTTC	CASSFKGADGYTF
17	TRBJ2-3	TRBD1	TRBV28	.	TGTGCCAGCAGTCCTCCCGGGACAGGGGGCTCCACAGATACGCAGTATTTT	CASSPPGTGGSTDTQYF
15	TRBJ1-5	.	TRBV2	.	TGTGCCAGCACCCTGAGGGGGGGCTTGAATCAGCCCCAGCATTTT	CASTLRGGLNQPQHF
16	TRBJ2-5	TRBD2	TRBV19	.	TGTGCCAGTAGTTTGGCGATAGCGGGAGGACAAGAGACCCAGTACTTC	CASSLAIAGGQETQYF
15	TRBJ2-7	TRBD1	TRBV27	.	TGTGCCAGCAGTCCGGGACAGGGGAATGCGTACGAGCAGTACTTC	CASSPGQGNAYEQYF
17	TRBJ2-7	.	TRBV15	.	TGTGCCACCAGCAGAGATCGTCTAGCTGGCAGCTCCTACGAGCAGTACTTC	CATSRDRLAGSSYEQYF
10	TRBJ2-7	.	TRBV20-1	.	TGCAGTGCTGGAACTATCGAGCAGTACTTC	CSAGTIEQYF
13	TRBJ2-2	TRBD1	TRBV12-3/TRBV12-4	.	TGTGCCAGCAGCCGACAGGGCACCGGGGAGCTGTTTTTT	CASSRQGTGELFF
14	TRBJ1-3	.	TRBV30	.	TGTGCCTGGAGTGTCAGCACGGGGGGAAACACCATATATTTT	CAWSVSTGGNTIYF
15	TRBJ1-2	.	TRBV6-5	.	TGTGCCAGCAGTTACACGCAGACAGCTAACTATGGCTACACCTTC	CASSYTQTANYGYTF
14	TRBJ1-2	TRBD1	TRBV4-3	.	TGCGCCAGCAGCCAACCCGGGACAGTCTATGGCTACACCTTC	CASSQPGTVYGYTF
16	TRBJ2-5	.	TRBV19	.	TGTGCCAGTAGTATACAAGGGGCCAGATACCAAGAGACCCAGTACTTC	CASSIQGARYQETQYF
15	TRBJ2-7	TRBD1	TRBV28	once	TGTGCCAGCAGAAGGGGGCGCAGGTCTCCCTACGAGCAGTACTTC	CASRRGRRSPYEQYF
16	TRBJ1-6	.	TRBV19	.	TGTGCCAGTAGTAACTCGGACAGCTTCTATAATTCACCCCTCCACTTT	CASSNSDSFYNSPLHF
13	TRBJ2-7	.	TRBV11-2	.	TGTGCCAGCAGCCCAGCCAGGTGGCACGAGCAGTACTTC	CASSPARWHEQYF
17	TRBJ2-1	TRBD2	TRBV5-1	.	TGCGCCAGCAGCTTGGTGTCTAGCGGGAGGGCTAACAATGAGCAGTTCTTC	CASSLVSSGRANNEQFF
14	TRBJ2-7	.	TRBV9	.	TGTGCCAGCAGCGTAAATCGGGTCTCCTACGAGCAGTACTTC	CASSVNRVSYEQYF
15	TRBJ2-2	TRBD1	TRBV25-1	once	TGTGCCAGCGGAGTAGGGGGCGCCGGTACCGGGGAGCTGTTTTTT	CASGVGGAGTGELFF
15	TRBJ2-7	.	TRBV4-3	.	TGCGCCAGCAGCCAAGACGGGGATGTCCTGGACGAGCAGTACTTC	CASSQDGDVLDEQYF
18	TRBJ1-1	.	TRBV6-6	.	TGTGCCAGCAGTCGTTACGGCGGGGGGGGCGCTTCGGACACTGAAGCTTTCTTT	CASSRYGGGGASDTEAFF
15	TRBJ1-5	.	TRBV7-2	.	TGTGCCAGCAGCCTCCAGAGGGGGTGGAATCAGCCCCAGCATTTT	CASSLQRGWNQPQHF
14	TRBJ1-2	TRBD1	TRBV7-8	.	TGTGCCAGCAGCTATCGGACAGGGGGTTGGGGCTACACCTTC	CASSYRTGGWGYTF
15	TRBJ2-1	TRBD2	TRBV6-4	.	TGTGCCAGCAGTGTCATGCGGGGGTACATCAATGAGCAGTTCTTC	CASSVMRGYINEQFF
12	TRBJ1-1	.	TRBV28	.	TGTGCCAGGGCGGGTCCCAACACTGAAGCTTTCTTT	CARAGPNTEAFF
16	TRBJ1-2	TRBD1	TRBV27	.	TGTGCCAGCAGTTTTCGGTACAGGGGGCTCGACTATGGCTACACCTTC	CASSFRYRGLDYGYTF